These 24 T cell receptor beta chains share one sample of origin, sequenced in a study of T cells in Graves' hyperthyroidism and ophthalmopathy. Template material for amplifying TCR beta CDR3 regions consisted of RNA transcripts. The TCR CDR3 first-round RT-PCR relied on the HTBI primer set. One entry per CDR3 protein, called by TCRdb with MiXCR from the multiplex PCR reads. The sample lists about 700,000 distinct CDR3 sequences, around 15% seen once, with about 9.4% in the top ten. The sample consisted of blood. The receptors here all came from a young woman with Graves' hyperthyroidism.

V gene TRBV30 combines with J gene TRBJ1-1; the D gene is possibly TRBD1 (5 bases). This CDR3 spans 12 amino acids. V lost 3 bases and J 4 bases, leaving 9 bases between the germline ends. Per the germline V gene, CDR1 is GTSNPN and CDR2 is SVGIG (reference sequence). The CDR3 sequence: CAWSAGFTEAFF. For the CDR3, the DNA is TGTGCCTGGAGCGCAGGGTTCACTGAAGCTTTCTTT.

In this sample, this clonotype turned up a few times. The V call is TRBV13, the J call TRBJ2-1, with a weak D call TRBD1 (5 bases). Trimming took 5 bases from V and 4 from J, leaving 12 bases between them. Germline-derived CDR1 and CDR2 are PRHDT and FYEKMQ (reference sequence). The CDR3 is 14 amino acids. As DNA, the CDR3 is TGTGCCAGCAGCCCCTGGACACAATACAATGAGCAGTTCTTC. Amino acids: CASSPWTQYNEQFF.

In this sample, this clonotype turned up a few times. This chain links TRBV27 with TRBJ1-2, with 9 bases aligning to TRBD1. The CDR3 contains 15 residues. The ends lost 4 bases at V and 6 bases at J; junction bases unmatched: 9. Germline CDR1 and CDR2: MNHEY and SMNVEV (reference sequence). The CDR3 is CASSSQNRGLNGYTF. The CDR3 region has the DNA TGTGCCAGCAGTTCACAAAACAGGGGGCTGAATGGCTACACCTTC.

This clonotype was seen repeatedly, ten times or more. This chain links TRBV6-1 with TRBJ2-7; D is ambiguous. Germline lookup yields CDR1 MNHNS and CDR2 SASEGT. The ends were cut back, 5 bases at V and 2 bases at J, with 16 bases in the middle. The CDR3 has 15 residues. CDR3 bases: TGTGCCAGCAGTCCCGGTTTTTACCATACCTACGAGCAGTACTTC. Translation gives CASSPGFYHTYEQYF.

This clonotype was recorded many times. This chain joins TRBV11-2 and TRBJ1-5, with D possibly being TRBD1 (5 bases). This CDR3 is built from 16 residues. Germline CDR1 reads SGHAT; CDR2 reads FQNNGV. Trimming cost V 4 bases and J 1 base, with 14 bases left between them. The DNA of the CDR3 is TGTGCCAGCAGCTCTCATGAACGGGACAGCAATCAGCCCCAGCATTTT. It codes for CASSSHERDSNQPQHF.

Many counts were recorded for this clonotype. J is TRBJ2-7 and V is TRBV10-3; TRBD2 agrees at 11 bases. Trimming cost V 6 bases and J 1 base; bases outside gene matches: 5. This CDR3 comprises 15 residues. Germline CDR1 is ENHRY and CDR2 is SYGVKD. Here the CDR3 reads CAIRGTSGVSYEQYF. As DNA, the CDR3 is TGTGCCATCAGGGGGACTAGCGGAGTATCCTACGAGCAGTACTTC.

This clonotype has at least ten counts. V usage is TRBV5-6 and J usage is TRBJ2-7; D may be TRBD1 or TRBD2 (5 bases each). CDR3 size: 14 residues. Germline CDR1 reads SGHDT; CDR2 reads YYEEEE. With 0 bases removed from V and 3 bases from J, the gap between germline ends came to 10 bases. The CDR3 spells CASSLDGAIYEQYF. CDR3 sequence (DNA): TGTGCCAGCAGCTTGGACGGGGCGATCTACGAGCAGTACTTC.

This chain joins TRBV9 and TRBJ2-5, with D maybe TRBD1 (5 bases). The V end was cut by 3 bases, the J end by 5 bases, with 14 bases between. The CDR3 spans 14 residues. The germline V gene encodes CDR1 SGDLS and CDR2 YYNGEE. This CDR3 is CASSAQGAGETQYF. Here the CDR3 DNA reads TGTGCCAGCAGCGCTCAGGGTGCAGGGGAGACCCAGTACTTC.

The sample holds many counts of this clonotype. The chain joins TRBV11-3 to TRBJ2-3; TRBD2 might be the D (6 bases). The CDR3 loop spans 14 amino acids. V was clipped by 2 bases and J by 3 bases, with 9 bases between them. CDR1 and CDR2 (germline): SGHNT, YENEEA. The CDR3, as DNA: TGTGCCAGCAGCTTATTCGGGGGAACAGATACGCAGTATTTT. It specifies CASSLFGGTDTQYF.

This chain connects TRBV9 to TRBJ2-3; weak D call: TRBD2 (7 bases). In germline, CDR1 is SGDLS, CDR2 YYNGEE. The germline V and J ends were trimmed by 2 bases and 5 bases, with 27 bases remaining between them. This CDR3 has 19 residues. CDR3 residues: CASSVDPSEGGGPRDTQYF. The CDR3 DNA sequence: TGTGCCAGCAGCGTCGACCCCTCCGAGGGGGGAGGGCCGCGAGATACGCAGTATTTT.

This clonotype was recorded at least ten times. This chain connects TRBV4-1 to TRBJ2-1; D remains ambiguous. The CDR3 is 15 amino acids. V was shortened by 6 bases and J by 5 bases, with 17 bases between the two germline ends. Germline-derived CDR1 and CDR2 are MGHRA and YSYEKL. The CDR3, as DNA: TGCGCCAGCAGGCCATCATTTTCGGCCCACAATGAGCAGTTCTTC. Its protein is CASRPSFSAHNEQFF.

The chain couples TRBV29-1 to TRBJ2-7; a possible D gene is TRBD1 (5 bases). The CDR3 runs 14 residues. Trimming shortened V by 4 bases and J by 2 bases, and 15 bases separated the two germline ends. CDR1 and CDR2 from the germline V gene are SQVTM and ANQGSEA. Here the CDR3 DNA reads TGCAGCGTTGTAAGCCCAGGGTTGGCCTACGAGCAGTACTTC. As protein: CSVVSPGLAYEQYF.

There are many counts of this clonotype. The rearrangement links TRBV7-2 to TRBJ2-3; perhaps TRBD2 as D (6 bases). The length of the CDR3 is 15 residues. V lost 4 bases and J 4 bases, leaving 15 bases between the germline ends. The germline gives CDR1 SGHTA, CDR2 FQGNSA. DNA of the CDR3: TGTGCCAGCAGCTCCCAGACTAGTATCTCAGATACGCAGTATTTT. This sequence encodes CASSSQTSISDTQYF.

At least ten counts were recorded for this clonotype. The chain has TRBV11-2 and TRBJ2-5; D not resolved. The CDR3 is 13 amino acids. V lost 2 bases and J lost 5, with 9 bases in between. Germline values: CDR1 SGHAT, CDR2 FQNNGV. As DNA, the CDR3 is TGTGCCAGCAGCTTATACGCCAAGGAGACCCAGTACTTC. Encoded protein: CASSLYAKETQYF.

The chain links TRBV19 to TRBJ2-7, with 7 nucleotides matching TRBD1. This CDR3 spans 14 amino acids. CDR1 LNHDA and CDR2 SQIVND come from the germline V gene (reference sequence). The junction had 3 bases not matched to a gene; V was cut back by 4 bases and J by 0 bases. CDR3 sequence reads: CASSRGTDSYEQYF. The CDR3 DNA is TGTGCCAGTAGTAGAGGGACAGACTCCTACGAGCAGTACTTC.

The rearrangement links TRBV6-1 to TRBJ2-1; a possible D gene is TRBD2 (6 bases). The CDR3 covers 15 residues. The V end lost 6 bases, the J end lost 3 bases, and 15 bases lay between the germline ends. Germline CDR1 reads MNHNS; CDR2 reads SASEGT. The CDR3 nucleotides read TGTGCCAGCAGGGGACGGGGGAGCCTCTACAATGAGCAGTTCTTC. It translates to CASRGRGSLYNEQFF.

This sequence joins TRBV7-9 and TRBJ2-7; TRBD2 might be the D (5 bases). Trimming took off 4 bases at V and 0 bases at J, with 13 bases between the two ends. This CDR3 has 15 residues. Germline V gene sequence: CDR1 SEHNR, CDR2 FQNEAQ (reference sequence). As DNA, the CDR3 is TGTGCCAGCAGCTCGTGGTTGGGGAGCTCCTACGAGCAGTACTTC. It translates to CASSSWLGSSYEQYF.

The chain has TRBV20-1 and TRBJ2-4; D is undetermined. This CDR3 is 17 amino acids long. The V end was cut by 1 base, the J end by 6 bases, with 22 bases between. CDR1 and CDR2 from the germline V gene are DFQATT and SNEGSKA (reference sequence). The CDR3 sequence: CSARGGPVSEIGNIQYF. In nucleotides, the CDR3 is TGCAGTGCTAGAGGAGGTCCGGTTTCGGAGATCGGAAACATTCAGTACTTC.

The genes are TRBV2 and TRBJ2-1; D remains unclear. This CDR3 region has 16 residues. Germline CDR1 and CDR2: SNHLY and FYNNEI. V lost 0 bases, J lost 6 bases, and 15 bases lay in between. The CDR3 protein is CASSEAGYVDGNEQFF. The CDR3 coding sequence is TGTGCCAGCAGTGAAGCGGGATACGTAGACGGCAATGAGCAGTTCTTC.

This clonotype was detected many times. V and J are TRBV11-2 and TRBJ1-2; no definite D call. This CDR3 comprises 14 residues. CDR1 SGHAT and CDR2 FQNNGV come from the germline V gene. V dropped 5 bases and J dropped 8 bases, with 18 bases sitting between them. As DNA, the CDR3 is TGTGCCAGCAGCGGCGGACTGGGAACGGGCGGCTACACCTTC. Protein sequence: CASSGGLGTGGYTF.

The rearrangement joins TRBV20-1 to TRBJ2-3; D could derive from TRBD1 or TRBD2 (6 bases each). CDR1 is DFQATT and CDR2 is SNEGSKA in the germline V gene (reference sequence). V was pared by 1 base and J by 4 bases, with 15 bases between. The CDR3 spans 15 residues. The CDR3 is CSARGDGGDSDTQYF. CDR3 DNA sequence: TGCAGTGCTAGAGGGGACGGGGGCGACTCAGATACGCAGTATTTT.

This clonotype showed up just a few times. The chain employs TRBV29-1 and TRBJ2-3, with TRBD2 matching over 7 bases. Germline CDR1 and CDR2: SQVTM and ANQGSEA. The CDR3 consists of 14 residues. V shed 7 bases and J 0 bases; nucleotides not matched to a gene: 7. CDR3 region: CSAPERGSTDTQYF. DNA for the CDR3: TGCAGCGCTCCTGAGCGGGGTAGCACAGATACGCAGTATTTT.

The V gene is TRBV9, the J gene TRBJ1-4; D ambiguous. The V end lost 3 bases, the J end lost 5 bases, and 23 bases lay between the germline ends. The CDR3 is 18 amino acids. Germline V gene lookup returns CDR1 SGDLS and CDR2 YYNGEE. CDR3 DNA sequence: TGTGCCAGCAGCGCCGGCCCGGAAGGGTTGCTTCCAAATGAAAAACTGTTTTTT. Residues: CASSAGPEGLLPNEKLFF.

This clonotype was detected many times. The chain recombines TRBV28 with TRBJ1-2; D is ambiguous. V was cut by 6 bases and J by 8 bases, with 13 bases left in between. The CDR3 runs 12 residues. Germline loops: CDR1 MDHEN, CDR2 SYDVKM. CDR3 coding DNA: TGTGCCAGCAGCTCCCCCGGAGGCGGCTACACCTTC. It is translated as CASSSPGGGYTF.